This TCR beta chain came from a study of T cells after yellow fever vaccination. This clonotype was observed a handful of times. CDR1 is LGHDT and CDR2 is YNNKEL in the germline V gene (reference sequence). V gave up 1 base and J gave up 3 bases; unmatched junction bases: 7. The CDR3 contains 17 residues. TCRdb recomputed calls from the 5' RACE reads with MiXCR, one row per CDR3 protein. The sample contains approximately 340,000 distinct CDR3 sequences, 8.5% to 9% of which appear only once. The TCR comes from a man aged 18 to 30 who received the YFV17D yellow fever vaccine. The input for sequencing was PBMCs, taken on the day of the first yellow fever vaccination. V and J are TRBV3-1 and TRBJ2-5, with 11 bases fitting TRBD2. The CDR3 loop reads CASSQGWLAGGEETQYF. CDR3 nucleotides: TGTGCCAGCAGCCAAGGGTGGCTAGCGGGGGGAGAAGAGACCCAGTACTTC.